The 21 T cell receptor beta chains below come from one sample, sequenced in a study of blood T cell repertoires in COVID-19. Assay used: immunoSEQ multiplex PCR; TCRdb lists only in-frame clones, some missing. The table includes roughly 110,000 clones, about three quarters detected once. Sequencing was carried out using peripheral blood. These receptors all stem from a man aged 70-80 years with acute or convalescent COVID-19.

The chain joins TRBV5-6 to TRBJ2-4; TRBD2 matches 7 bases. This CDR3 spans 13 amino acids. J gave up 6 bases and V 4 bases, and 4 bases lay outside the gene matches. The germline gives CDR1 SGHDT, CDR2 YYEEEE. CDR3 DNA: TGTGCCAGCAGCACGAGGGAGGGAAACATTCAGTACTTC. This gives the protein CASSTREGNIQYF.

In this sample, this clone turned up a few times. The rearrangement links TRBV19 to TRBJ2-2; 8 nucleotides line up with TRBD2. The CDR3 has 18 residues. Unmatched junction bases numbered 11, after V lost 1 base and J lost 4 bases. Per germline, CDR1 LNHDA and CDR2 SQIVND (reference sequence). CDR3: CASSIVGVYGGATGELFF. As DNA, the CDR3 is TGTGCCAGTAGTATAGTCGGGGTGTACGGGGGGGCCACCGGGGAGCTGTTTTTT.

This sequence joins TRBV5-1 and TRBJ1-1; D unresolved. Trimming pared 2 bases from V and 4 bases from J, leaving 18 bases between. CDR3 length equals 16 residues. Germline CDR1 and CDR2: SGHRS and YFSETQ. This chain's CDR3 is CASSLISGALGTEAFF. CDR3 coding DNA: TGCGCCAGCAGCTTAATTAGCGGAGCTCTGGGCACTGAAGCTTTCTTT.

The rearrangement links TRBV6-1 to TRBJ1-2; the match to TRBD1 covers 7 bases. Germline CDR1 is MNHNS and CDR2 is SASEGT. This CDR3 has 15 amino acids. Trimming at V came to 2 bases and at J to 4 bases, leaving 7 bases not matched to a gene. CDR3: CASSERPGGIYGYTF. The CDR3 DNA reads as TGTGCCAGCAGTGAACGTCCAGGGGGTATCTATGGCTACACCTTC.

The rearrangement uses TRBV6-2 or TRBV6-3 and TRBJ2-5; 7 nucleotides line up with TRBD2. The CDR3 runs 15 residues. The V gene's germline CDR1 is MNHEY and CDR2 SVGEGT. The junction had 9 bases not matched to a gene; V was cut back by 4 bases and J by 4 bases. The CDR3 DNA follows: TGTGCCAGCAGTTCCCCCCTAGGGAGGGGAGAGACCCAGTACTTC. Residues: CASSSPLGRGETQYF.

J is TRBJ2-7 and V is TRBV18; 7 nucleotides line up with TRBD1. The CDR3 spans 15 residues. Germline V gene sequence: CDR1 KGHSH, CDR2 LQKENI. The V gene end was trimmed by 1 base and the J gene end by 3 bases; junction bases not matched to a gene: 6. CDR3 protein: CASSPQRTGNYEQYF. The CDR3 DNA follows: TGTGCCAGCTCACCACAGAGGACAGGAAACTACGAGCAGTACTTC.

This sequence joins TRBV6-1 and TRBJ2-7; TRBD1 matches at 8 bases. V was pared by 3 bases and J by 6 bases, with 4 bases of the junction left unmatched. The CDR3 is made up of 13 amino acids. Germline V gene lookup returns CDR1 MNHNS and CDR2 SASEGT. The CDR3 nucleotides are TGTGCCAGCAGTGAGGCCAGGGGGCTCGAGCAGTACTTC. Its translation: CASSEARGLEQYF.

Only a few counts were recorded for this clone. The rearrangement links TRBV7-9 to TRBJ2-1; TRBD2 agrees at 9 bases. Trimming cost V 11 bases and J 6 bases; bases outside gene matches: 14. The CDR3 is made up of 15 amino acids. Germline V gene sequence: CDR1 SEHNR, CDR2 FQNEAQ (reference sequence). The CDR3 sequence: CAHGPPAGGRNEQFF. CDR3 bases: TGTGCCCACGGACCCCCAGCGGGGGGTCGCAATGAGCAGTTCTTC.

The chain recombines TRBV3-1 (or the pseudogene TRBV3-2) with TRBJ1-6; 7 nucleotides match TRBD1. J was trimmed by 13 bases and V by 4 bases; bases with no gene match: 13. Germline CDR1 reads LGHDT; CDR2 reads YNNKEL (reference sequence). This CDR3 comprises 15 residues. Here the CDR3 reads CASSLSSGQVTPLHF. CDR3 DNA sequence: TGTGCCAGCAGCCTTTCATCTGGACAGGTGACCCCCCTCCACTTT.

The rearrangement joins TRBV5-1 to TRBJ2-3, with D uncertain. The CDR3 has 13 amino acids. CDR1 and CDR2 (germline): SGHRS, YFSETQ. V lost 0 bases, J lost 6 bases, and 8 bases lay in between. For the CDR3, the DNA is TGCGCCAGCAGCTTGGGTCAAATGGATACGCAGTATTTT. It codes for CASSLGQMDTQYF.

Written as DNA, the CDR3 is TGTGCCAGTAGTAGGGGAGAGACCCAAGAGACCCAGTACTTC. As protein: CASSRGETQETQYF. The J gene is TRBJ2-5, the V gene TRBV19; tentative D call: TRBD2 (5 bases). This CDR3 is built from 14 residues. The V gene lost 4 bases and the J gene lost 1 base, with 10 bases spanning the gap. Germline V gene lookup returns CDR1 LNHDA and CDR2 SQIVND (reference sequence). Full variable domain (rest looked up from reference TRBV19 and TRBJ2-5): DGGITQSPKYLFRKEGQNVTLSCEQNLNHDAMYWYRQDPGQGLRLIYYSQIVNDFQKGDIAEGYSVSREKKESFPLTVTSAQKNPTAFYLCASSRGETQETQYFGPGTRLLVL.

The genes are TRBV28 and TRBJ1-2; the match to TRBD1 covers 7 bases. This CDR3 is built from 14 residues. Germline loops: CDR1 MDHEN, CDR2 SYDVKM. V gave up 8 bases and J gave up 8 bases; unmatched junction bases: 14. This CDR3 is CASAGTDRERGYTF. CDR3 in DNA: TGTGCCAGCGCTGGGACAGACCGTGAACGGGGCTACACCTTC.

V is TRBV19 and J is TRBJ2-1; no definite D call. CDR1 and CDR2 (germline): LNHDA, SQIVND (reference sequence). This CDR3 is built from 14 residues. V dropped 7 bases and J dropped 8 bases, with 18 bases sitting between them. CDR3 sequence reads: CASNDGLVYHEQFF. The CDR3 nucleotides are TGTGCCAGTAACGATGGTCTAGTGTACCATGAGCAGTTCTTC.

The chain links TRBV5-1 to TRBJ1-2, with D uncertain. Germline V gene lookup returns CDR1 SGHRS and CDR2 YFSETQ. V lost 0 bases to trimming and J lost 4 bases, with 13 bases between them. The CDR3 totals 15 residues. In DNA, the CDR3 is TGCGCCAGCAGCTTGGTGGTAGGGAGTCCCTATGGCTACACCTTC. Its protein is CASSLVVGSPYGYTF.

The CDR3 protein is CASSIATPRQGASYEQYF. DNA of the CDR3: TGTGCCAGTAGTATAGCCACCCCTCGACAGGGGGCTTCCTACGAGCAGTACTTC. The rearrangement uses TRBV19 and TRBJ2-7; TRBD1 aligns across 10 bases. The germline V gene encodes CDR1 LNHDA and CDR2 SQIVND (reference sequence). Losses at the gene ends were 1 base for V and 1 base for J; bases not matched to a gene: 10. This CDR3 spans 18 amino acids.

This chain connects TRBV19 to TRBJ2-1; D may be TRBD2 (7 bases). CDR1 and CDR2 from the germline V gene are LNHDA and SQIVND (reference sequence). The V and J ends lost 5 bases and 10 bases respectively, with 24 bases between them. The CDR3 extends over 16 amino acids. The CDR3 coding sequence is TGTGCCAGTAGTCTGCTCCGGGCGGGGGATAGGGGGGAGCAGTTCTTC. Translating it yields CASSLLRAGDRGEQFF.

The V call is TRBV15, the J call TRBJ1-4; 9 nucleotides line up with TRBD1. This CDR3 region has 14 residues. The trim removed 3 bases at V and 4 bases at J, leaving 0 bases unmatched. Per the germline V gene, CDR1 is LNHNV and CDR2 is YYDKDF (reference sequence). The CDR3 coding sequence is TGTGCCACCAGCAGGGACAGGGGTAATGAAAAACTGTTTTTT. This translates into CATSRDRGNEKLFF. Using reference TRBV15 and TRBJ1-4 for the parts outside the CDR3, the full variable domain is DAMVIQNPRYQVTQFGKPVTLSCSQTLNHNVMYWYQQKSSQAPKLLFHYYDKDFNNEADTPDNFQSRRPNTSFCFLDIRSPGLGDTAMYLCATSRDRGNEKLFFGSGTQLSVL.

This rearrangement joins TRBV3-1 (or the pseudogene TRBV3-2) to TRBJ1-1; 8 bases are a match to TRBD1. In germline, CDR1 is LGHDT, CDR2 YNNKEL (reference sequence). Trimming at V came to 2 bases and at J to 10 bases, leaving 9 bases not matched to a gene. The CDR3 consists of 14 residues. The CDR3 protein is CASSQTGTGPLAFF. As DNA, the CDR3 is TGTGCCAGCAGCCAAACCGGGACAGGACCTTTAGCTTTCTTT.

This clone was observed a handful of times. The V call is TRBV20-1, the J call TRBJ1-5; 7 positions agree with TRBD1. V shed 3 bases and J 3 bases; nucleotides not matched to a gene: 8. The length of the CDR3 is 15 residues. The germline V gene has CDR1 DFQATT and CDR2 SNEGSKA (reference sequence). The CDR3 is CSASENGTVNQPQHF. CDR3 DNA sequence: TGCAGTGCTAGTGAAAACGGGACAGTCAATCAGCCCCAGCATTTT.

This clone was seen a few times. The V and J genes are TRBV7-8 and TRBJ1-2; D is undetermined. Deletions cut 6 bases from V and 0 bases from J, with 17 bases between. The germline CDR1 and CDR2 sequences are SGHVS and FQNEAQ. The length of the CDR3 is 16 residues. The CDR3 DNA reads TGTGCCAGCAGTCTACCCGGGGTGGGGTCTAACTATGGCTACACCTTC. It specifies CASSLPGVGSNYGYTF.

This clone has only one observation. The chain couples TRBV2 to TRBJ2-5; 11 bases map to TRBD2. Trimming cost V 1 base and J 4 bases; bases outside gene matches: 5. The CDR3 is made up of 16 amino acids. Germline-derived CDR1 and CDR2 are SNHLY and FYNNEI. This CDR3 is CASSEGSGGALETQYF. CDR3 coding DNA: TGTGCCAGCAGTGAAGGTAGCGGGGGGGCCCTAGAGACCCAGTACTTC.